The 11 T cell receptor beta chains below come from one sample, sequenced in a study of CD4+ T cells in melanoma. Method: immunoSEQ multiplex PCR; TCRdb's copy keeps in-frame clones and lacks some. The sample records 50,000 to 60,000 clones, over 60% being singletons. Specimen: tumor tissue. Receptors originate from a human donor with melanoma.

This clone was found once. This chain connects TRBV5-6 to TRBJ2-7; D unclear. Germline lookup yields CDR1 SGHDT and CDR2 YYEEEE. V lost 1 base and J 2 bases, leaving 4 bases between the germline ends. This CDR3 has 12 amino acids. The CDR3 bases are TGTGCCAGCAGCTTGAACACCTACGAGCAGTACTTC. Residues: CASSLNTYEQYF.

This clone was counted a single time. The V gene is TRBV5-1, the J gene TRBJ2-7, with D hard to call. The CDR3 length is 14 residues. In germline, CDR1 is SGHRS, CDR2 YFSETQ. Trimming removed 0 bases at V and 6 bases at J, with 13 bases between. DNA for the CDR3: TGCGCCAGCAGCTTGGGTCAGATCCGCGGCGAGCAGTACTTC. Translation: CASSLGQIRGEQYF.

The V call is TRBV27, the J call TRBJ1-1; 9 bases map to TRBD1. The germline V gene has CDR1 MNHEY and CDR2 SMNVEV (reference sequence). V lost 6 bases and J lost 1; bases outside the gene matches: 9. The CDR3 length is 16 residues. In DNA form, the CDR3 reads TGTGCCAGCAGGGATACAGGGGGCGCGTGGAACACTGAAGCTTTCTTT. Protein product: CASRDTGGAWNTEAFF.

The CDR3 DNA is TGTGCCAGCAGTTTAACATTCTCTGGGGCCAACGTCCTGACTTTC. This encodes CASSLTFSGANVLTF. V gene TRBV28 combines with J gene TRBJ2-6; no clear D. Germline values: CDR1 MDHEN, CDR2 SYDVKM. Trimming removed 2 bases at V and 0 bases at J, with 5 bases between. The CDR3 loop spans 15 amino acids.

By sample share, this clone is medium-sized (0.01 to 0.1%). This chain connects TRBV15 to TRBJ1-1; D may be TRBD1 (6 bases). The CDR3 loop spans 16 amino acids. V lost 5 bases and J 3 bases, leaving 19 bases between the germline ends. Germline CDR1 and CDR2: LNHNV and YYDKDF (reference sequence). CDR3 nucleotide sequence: TGTGCCACCAGCGTACGTACGGGACACCAACACACTGAAGCTTTCTTT. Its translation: CATSVRTGHQHTEAFF.

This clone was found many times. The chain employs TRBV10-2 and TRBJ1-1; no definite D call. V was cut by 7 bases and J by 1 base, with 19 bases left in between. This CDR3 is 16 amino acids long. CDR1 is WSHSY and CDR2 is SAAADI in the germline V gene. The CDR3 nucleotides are TGCGCCAGCATTTGGGCGGTTGGGGATCCGAACACTGAAGCTTTCTTT. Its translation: CASIWAVGDPNTEAFF.

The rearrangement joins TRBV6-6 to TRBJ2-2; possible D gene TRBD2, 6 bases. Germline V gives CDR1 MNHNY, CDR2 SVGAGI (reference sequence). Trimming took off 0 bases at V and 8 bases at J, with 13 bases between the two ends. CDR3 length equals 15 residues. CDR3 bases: TGTGCCAGCAGTTACTCGTCAACGGGGGTAGGGGAGCTGTTTTTT. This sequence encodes CASSYSSTGVGELFF.

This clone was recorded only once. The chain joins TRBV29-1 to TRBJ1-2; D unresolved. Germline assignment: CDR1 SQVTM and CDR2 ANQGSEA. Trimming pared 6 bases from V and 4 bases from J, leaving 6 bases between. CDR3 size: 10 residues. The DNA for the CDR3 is TGCAGCGTGGCAGGCTATGGCTACACCTTC. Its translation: CSVAGYGYTF.

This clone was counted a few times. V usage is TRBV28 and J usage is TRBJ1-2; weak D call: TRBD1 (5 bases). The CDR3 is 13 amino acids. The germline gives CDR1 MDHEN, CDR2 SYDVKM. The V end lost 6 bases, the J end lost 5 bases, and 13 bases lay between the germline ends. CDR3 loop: CASRAGMEYGYTF. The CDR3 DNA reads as TGTGCCAGCAGGGCAGGGATGGAGTATGGCTACACCTTC.

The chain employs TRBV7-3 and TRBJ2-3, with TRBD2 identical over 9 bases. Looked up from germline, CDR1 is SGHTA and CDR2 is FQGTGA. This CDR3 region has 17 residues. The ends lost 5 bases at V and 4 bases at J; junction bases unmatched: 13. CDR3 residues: CASSPRRERGVPDTQYF. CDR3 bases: TGTGCCAGCAGCCCCCGACGGGAGCGGGGGGTGCCAGATACGCAGTATTTT.

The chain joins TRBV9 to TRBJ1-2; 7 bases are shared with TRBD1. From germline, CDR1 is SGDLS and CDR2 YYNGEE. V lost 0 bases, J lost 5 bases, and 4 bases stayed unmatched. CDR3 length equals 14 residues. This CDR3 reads CASSVEETGYGYTF. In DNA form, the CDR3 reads TGTGCCAGCAGCGTAGAAGAGACAGGGTATGGCTACACCTTC.